Presented here are 16 T cell receptor beta chains from one specimen sequenced in a study of cytomegalovirus exposure and HLA in healthy donors. PCR was performed using 60 Vbeta and 13 Jbeta primers. Some clones are missing from TCRdb's copy, which holds only in-frame ones; the method was immunoSEQ multiplex PCR. Among hundreds of thousands of clones, more than 60% were seen once, and the ten largest hold about 2.5%. The specimen was PBMCs. These receptors were obtained from a woman aged 55-70 years in good health and CMV-seropositive.

The chain has TRBV4-3 and TRBJ1-6, with D possibly being TRBD1 (6 bases). With 0 bases removed from V and 7 bases from J, the gap between germline ends came to 7 bases. This CDR3 spans 14 amino acids. In germline, CDR1 is LGHNA, CDR2 YSLEER. The CDR3 nucleotides are TGCGCCAGCAGCCAAGACAGGGGAAATTCACCCCTCCACTTT. This gives the protein CASSQDRGNSPLHF.

The V call is TRBV21-1, the J call TRBJ1-5. TRBV21-1 is tagged as a pseudogene. The CDR3 totals 17 residues. DNA of the CDR3: TGTGCCAGCAGAAAACGGGGTATTGGAAAGCCTTATCAGCCCCAGCATTTT. Its translation: CASRKRGIGKPYQPQHF.

The chain carries TRBV15 and TRBJ1-1; D is perhaps TRBD1 (5 bases). The CDR3 loop spans 16 amino acids. V was pared by 1 base and J by 2 bases, with 14 bases between. CDR1 and CDR2 from the germline V gene are LNHNV and YYDKDF (reference sequence). The CDR3 loop is CATSRAPSTVNTEAFF. For the CDR3, the DNA is TGTGCCACCAGCAGAGCCCCATCGACAGTAAACACTGAAGCTTTCTTT.

V usage is TRBV10-1 and J usage is TRBJ2-1; D may be TRBD2 (6 bases). The germline V gene has CDR1 WNHNN and CDR2 SYGVQD (reference sequence). CDR3 length: 15 amino acids. Between the trimmed V and J ends, which lost 1 base and 4 bases, there was a span of 11 bases. CDR3 coding DNA: TGCGCCAGCAGTGAGTTGCGGGAATGGTACAATGAGCAGTTCTTC. It yields the protein CASSELREWYNEQFF.

The chain links TRBV5-1 to TRBJ2-7; the D is unclear. The V end lost 0 bases, the J end lost 2 bases, and 3 bases lay between the germline ends. Germline CDR1 and CDR2: SGHRS and YFSETQ. The CDR3 contains 12 residues. CDR3 bases: TGCGCCAGCAGCTTGGACACCTACGAGCAGTACTTC. It encodes CASSLDTYEQYF.

Worth noting for this clone: A read error may account for a junction end that differs from germline. The chain has TRBV11-2 and TRBJ1-3; tentatively, D is TRBD1 (5 bases). This CDR3 is 11 amino acids long. CDR1 is SGHAT, CDR2 FQNNGV, per germline. In nucleotides, the CDR3 is TGTGCCAGCAGCCCGGGGGGGACCACATATTTT. Its translation: CASSPGGTTYF. Looking up the rest from reference TRBV11-2 and TRBJ1-3 gives the full variable domain: EAGVAQSPRYKIIEKRQSVAFWCNPISGHATLYWYQQILGQGPKLLIQFQNNGVVDDSQLPKDRFSAERLKGVDSTLKIQPAKLEDSAVYLCASSPGGTTYFGEGSWLTVV.

The chain uses TRBV6-1 and TRBJ1-2; D unclear. The CDR3 runs 11 residues. Germline CDR1 MNHNS, CDR2 SASEGT. With 5 bases removed from V and 1 base from J, the gap between germline ends came to 2 bases. CDR3 residues: CASSLNYGYTF. CDR3 nucleotides: TGTGCCAGCAGTCTTAACTATGGCTACACCTTC.

V usage is TRBV29-1 and J usage is TRBJ2-1; the match to TRBD2 covers 8 bases. V gave up 6 bases and J gave up 5 bases; unmatched junction bases: 6. The CDR3 sequence is 13 residues long. The V gene's germline CDR1 is SQVTM and CDR2 ANQGSEA. DNA of the CDR3: TGCAGCGTGGTGTTAGCGGGAAACAATGAGCAGTTCTTC. Translation: CSVVLAGNNEQFF.

V usage is TRBV10-3 and J usage is TRBJ1-2; the D gene is possibly TRBD1 (6 bases). The CDR3 runs to 16 residues. The V end lost 0 bases, the J end lost 8 bases, and 19 bases lay between the germline ends. Germline lookup yields CDR1 ENHRY and CDR2 SYGVKD. CDR3: CAISESGLGGRYGYTF. CDR3 in DNA: TGTGCCATCAGTGAGTCCGGTTTGGGGGGGCGGTACGGCTACACCTTC.

This chain uses TRBV5-1 with TRBJ2-5; 7 nucleotides align to TRBD2. The CDR3 spans 15 residues. Losses at the gene ends were 0 bases for V and 6 bases for J; bases not matched to a gene: 8. Looked up from germline, CDR1 is SGHRS and CDR2 is YFSETQ. As DNA, the CDR3 is TGCGCCAGCAGCTTGGGCGGGAGTGCCCGAAAGACCCAGTACTTC. This sequence encodes CASSLGGSARKTQYF.

The chain uses TRBV7-2 and TRBJ1-6; 8 bases agree with TRBD1. Germline CDR1 and CDR2: SGHTA and FQGNSA. With 4 bases clipped from V and 0 bases from J, the junction kept 5 bases outside the gene matches. The CDR3 covers 17 residues. For the CDR3, the DNA is TGTGCCAGCAGCTATTACACAGGGGGCTCCTATAATTCACCCCTCCACTTT. It encodes CASSYYTGGSYNSPLHF.

The gene calls are TRBV7-6 and TRBJ1-1, with 7 positions matching TRBD1. The trim removed 3 bases at V and 8 bases at J, leaving 9 bases unmatched. The length of the CDR3 is 14 residues. Germline values: CDR1 SGHVS, CDR2 FNYEAQ. Here the CDR3 reads CASSFGTANVEAFF. The CDR3, as DNA: TGTGCCAGCAGCTTCGGGACAGCTAATGTCGAAGCTTTCTTT.

The chain is built from TRBV18 and TRBJ2-7; D is uncertain. CDR1 and CDR2 (germline): KGHSH, LQKENI. The V end lost 3 bases, the J end lost 3 bases, and 6 bases lay between the germline ends. The CDR3 extends over 12 amino acids. CDR3 sequence reads: CASSPGDYEQYF. Written as DNA, the CDR3 is TGTGCCAGCTCACCCGGTGACTACGAGCAGTACTTC.

This sequence joins TRBV6-5 and TRBJ1-2; maybe TRBD1 (5 bases). V lost 6 bases and J lost 2, with 16 bases in between. The CDR3 covers 15 residues. In germline, CDR1 is MNHEY, CDR2 SVGAGI. The CDR3 bases are TGTGCCAGCAGGGGATTCAACAGGAAAAACTATGGCTACACCTTC. This gives the protein CASRGFNRKNYGYTF.

This clone was seen a single time. This sequence joins TRBV10-3 and TRBJ1-5, with D uncertain. Trimming took off 5 bases at V and 3 bases at J, with 11 bases between the two ends. Germline CDR1 is ENHRY and CDR2 is SYGVKD. The CDR3 is made up of 14 amino acids. The CDR3 sequence: CAISPGFPNQPQHF. The CDR3 DNA is TGTGCCATCAGTCCCGGGTTCCCCAATCAGCCCCAGCATTTT.

The chain couples TRBV6-5 to TRBJ1-3, with 9 nucleotides matching TRBD1. There are 14 residues in the CDR3. V was pared by 6 bases and J by 3 bases, with 3 bases of the junction left unmatched. Germline CDR1 MNHEY, CDR2 SVGAGI. The CDR3 reads CASSWDRDGNTIYF. CDR3 bases: TGTGCCAGCAGCTGGGACAGGGATGGAAACACCATATATTTT.